This T cell receptor beta chain was observed in a study of blood T cell repertoires in COVID-19. Study in general: Material from acute and convalescent COVID-19 was sourced from the United States, Italy and Spain.

Authors' processing steps: Cell counts per sample came from amplifying reference gene primers. Sequencing used immunoSEQ multiplex PCR; TCRdb keeps in-frame clones, though not all of them. The V and J calls and the clone size are those of that table, but D and trimming were determined from the DNA. Of roughly 150,000 clones detected, 65% to 90% appear once; the ten largest clones hold roughly 2.9%. The germline CDR1 and CDR2 sequences are SGHTA and FQGNSA. Trimming stripped 0 bases from V and 0 bases from J, with 12 bases between. CDR3 length equals 16 residues. This clonotype originated in a man aged 45-60 years with acute or convalescent COVID-19. The sample taken for sequencing was peripheral blood. This chain connects TRBV7-2 to TRBJ2-7; D unclear. The CDR3, as DNA: TGTGCCAGCAGCTTAGCGCGCGGCGGAGCCTCCTACGAGCAGTACTTC. It codes for CASSLARGGASYEQYF.